The entry below gives a single TCR beta chain sequence along with its context. Generated by immunoSEQ multiplex PCR, the TCRdb table keeps only in-frame clones and is missing some. The data show under 200,000 clones, approximately 86% seen once. This sample is part of a study of blood T cell repertoires in COVID-19. Germline-derived CDR1 and CDR2 are LGHDT and YNNKEL (reference sequence). The CDR3 length is 14 residues. Trimming removed 3 bases at V and 2 bases at J, with 10 bases between. The sample comprised peripheral blood. The chain links TRBV3-1 (or the pseudogene TRBV3-2) to TRBJ1-2, with D unclear. The receptor was isolated from a man aged 55 to 70 with COVID-19, enrolled during active disease. The CDR3 region is CASSHTATNYGYTF. CDR3 DNA: TGTGCCAGCAGCCACACAGCTACCAACTATGGCTACACCTTC.